These 15 T cell receptor beta chains were sequenced from one sample in a study of T cell responses to AZD1222 COVID-19 vaccine. The data were produced by immunoSEQ multiplex PCR, yet TCRdb's version contains in-frame clones alone and is incomplete. This table holds around 130,000 clones, about 86% found once. Sequencing was performed on peripheral blood, taken on day 0 of AZD1222 vaccination. The source is an adult in good health.

The gene calls are TRBV7-6 and TRBJ2-1; TRBD2 aligns across 9 bases. The CDR3 runs to 17 residues. Germline CDR1 reads SGHVS; CDR2 reads FNYEAQ. V trimming: 0 bases; J trimming: 0 bases; junction bases outside the gene matches: 3. The CDR3 region is CASSLASGGRSYNEQFF. The DNA of the CDR3 is TGTGCCAGCAGCTTAGCTAGCGGGGGTCGCTCCTACAATGAGCAGTTCTTC.

This rearrangement joins TRBV28 to TRBJ1-6; tentative D call: TRBD1 (6 bases). V lost 3 bases and J lost 2, with 14 bases in between. The CDR3 totals 17 residues. The germline CDR1 and CDR2 sequences are MDHEN and SYDVKM. The CDR3 nucleotides read TGTGCCAGCAGTTTTGGGGGCCCAGGGGCCTATAATTCACCCCTCCACTTT. Its protein product is CASSFGGPGAYNSPLHF.

The chain combines TRBV5-1 with TRBJ2-3; D is undetermined. Deletions cut 0 bases from V and 5 bases from J, with 10 bases between. Germline-derived CDR1 and CDR2 are SGHRS and YFSETQ. CDR3 length equals 14 residues. CDR3 sequence (DNA): TGCGCCAGCAGCTTGGACCCCCGCGGAGATACGCAGTATTTT. It translates to CASSLDPRGDTQYF.

This sequence joins TRBV6-5 and TRBJ2-1; 8 bases fit TRBD2. Trimming at V came to 0 bases and at J to 4 bases, leaving 5 bases not matched to a gene. There are 16 residues in the CDR3. Germline CDR1 reads MNHEY; CDR2 reads SVGAGI. The CDR3, as DNA: TGTGCCAGCAGTTACTCACCGGGGGGGCCTTACAATGAGCAGTTCTTC. This codes for CASSYSPGGPYNEQFF.

V and J are TRBV6-2 or TRBV6-3 and TRBJ2-3; 9 positions agree with TRBD2. With 6 bases clipped from V and 4 bases from J, the junction kept 11 bases outside the gene matches. The CDR3 has 16 amino acids. From germline, CDR1 is MNHEY and CDR2 SVGEGT. CDR3 sequence reads: CASSPRAGGPPDTQYF. The CDR3 DNA sequence: TGTGCCAGCAGCCCTCGGGCGGGAGGGCCCCCAGATACGCAGTATTTT.

The rearrangement joins TRBV7-2 to TRBJ2-5, with 7 bases aligning to TRBD1. The CDR3 is made up of 14 amino acids. Per the germline V gene, CDR1 is SGHTA and CDR2 is FQGNSA. V shed 5 bases and J 2 bases; nucleotides not matched to a gene: 5. CDR3 amino acids: CASSETGNQETQYF. The DNA of the CDR3 is TGTGCCAGCAGCGAGACAGGGAATCAAGAGACCCAGTACTTC. The variable domain in full, completed from reference TRBV7-2 and TRBJ2-5, reads GAGVSQSPSNKVTEKGKDVELRCDPISGHTALYWYRQSLGQGLEFLIYFQGNSAPDKSGLPSDRFSAERTGGSVSTLTIQRTQQEDSAVYLCASSETGNQETQYFGPGTRLLVL.

This clone was seen just once. The chain couples TRBV7-9 to TRBJ2-5, with D maybe TRBD2 (6 bases). Trimming stripped 5 bases from V and 4 bases from J, with 17 bases between. Germline lookup yields CDR1 SEHNR and CDR2 FQNEAQ (reference sequence). The CDR3 runs to 15 residues. The CDR3, as DNA: TGTGCCAGCAGCCATGGCTTGGCGGGGCGAGAGACCCAGTACTTC. Protein product: CASSHGLAGRETQYF. Combining the CDR3 with reference TRBV7-9 and TRBJ2-5 gives the whole variable domain DTGVSQNPRHKITKRGQNVTFRCDPISEHNRLYWYRQTLGQGPEFLTYFQNEAQLEKSRLLSDRFSAERPKGSFSTLEIQRTEQGDSAMYLCASSHGLAGRETQYFGPGTRLLVL.

V gene TRBV1 combines with J gene TRBJ2-7; the DNA was not used to check the table's D call, TRBD2. TRBV1 is shown as a pseudogene. The CDR3 has 15 residues. The chain's CDR3 is CTSSLGTSGSYEQYF. The CDR3 coding sequence is TGCACCAGCAGCCTAGGGACTAGCGGGAGCTACGAGCAGTACTTC.

The V gene is TRBV7-9, the J gene TRBJ1-3, with no clear D. V lost 5 bases and J 0 bases, leaving 5 bases between the germline ends. The CDR3 runs to 13 residues. Germline assignment: CDR1 SEHNR and CDR2 FQNEAQ (reference sequence). CDR3 DNA sequence: TGTGCCAGCAGCGGACGCTCTGGAAACACCATATATTTT. It translates to CASSGRSGNTIYF.

The chain couples TRBV6-5 to TRBJ1-1, with a tentative D call TRBD1 (5 bases). The CDR3 has 14 residues. Trimming removed 5 bases at V and 0 bases at J, with 10 bases between. CDR1 is MNHEY and CDR2 is SVGAGI in the germline V gene. The CDR3 protein is CASSPGRLNTEAFF. CDR3 coding DNA: TGTGCCAGCAGTCCGGGACGGCTGAACACTGAAGCTTTCTTT.

The V and J genes are TRBV9 and TRBJ2-7; TRBD2 matches 11 bases. CDR3 length: 15 residues. V dropped 3 bases and J dropped 0; count of bases not matched to a gene: 2. Germline values: CDR1 SGDLS, CDR2 YYNGEE. CDR3 region: CASSASGGISYEQYF. CDR3 nucleotide sequence: TGTGCCAGCAGCGCTAGCGGGGGGATCTCCTACGAGCAGTACTTC.

This clone was detected once. This sample also contains other DNA sequences that code for the same CDR3. The rearrangement uses TRBV19 and TRBJ1-1; D possibly corresponds to TRBD1 (6 bases). V shed 3 bases and J shed 1 base, with 9 bases lying between them. Germline values: CDR1 LNHDA, CDR2 SQIVND (reference sequence). There are 14 residues in the CDR3. The DNA of the CDR3 is TGTGCCAGTAGTATCGACAGGAGGAACACTGAAGCTTTCTTT. Residues: CASSIDRRNTEAFF.

The chain links TRBV19 to TRBJ2-5, with TRBD1 matching 9 bases. CDR3 size: 15 residues. V lost 9 bases and J lost 5; bases outside the gene matches: 13. Germline V gene lookup returns CDR1 LNHDA and CDR2 SQIVND (reference sequence). The CDR3 loop is CASSDRGELAETQYF. The CDR3, as DNA: TGTGCCAGCTCGGACAGGGGTGAGCTAGCTGAGACCCAGTACTTC.

The chain recombines TRBV16 with TRBJ2-3; possibly TRBD1 for D (6 bases). The CDR3 spans 13 residues. V dropped 5 bases and J dropped 5 bases, with 11 bases sitting between them. The germline gives CDR1 KGHSY, CDR2 FQNENV. CDR3 protein: CASSTEGGDTQYF. DNA of the CDR3: TGTGCCAGCAGCACCGAAGGGGGAGATACGCAGTATTTT.

The V and J genes are TRBV5-1 and TRBJ1-2; D unclear. Trimming shortened V by 0 bases and J by 4 bases, and 16 bases separated the two germline ends. Germline V CDR1 and CDR2: SGHRS, YFSETQ. The CDR3 covers 16 residues. The CDR3 spells CASSLVGADLPYGYTF. The CDR3 DNA is TGCGCCAGCAGCTTGGTGGGCGCAGACTTACCCTATGGCTACACCTTC.